Listed below are T cell receptor beta chains from one sample, sequenced in a study of beta chain features in type 1 diabetes. TCRdb's table, derived via immunoSEQ multiplex PCR, lists solely in-frame clones and lacks some. The table records 400,000 or so clones, 9.6% of them present only once. The specimen was central memory CD4+ T cells from blood. The receptor set was obtained from a man younger than 45 with type 1 diabetes. Both conserved end residues are part of each CDR3. D genes are given only for firm matches. Part of the rows lack a size; the others show once, few, many or a class for expanded clones.

abundance | j_gene | v_gene | d_gene | CDR3nt | CDR3aa
few | TRBJ1-5 | TRBV4-2 | . | TGTGCCAGCAGCCAAGATGCCGGGGGCAATCAGCCCCAGCATTTT | CASSQDAGGNQPQHF
. | TRBJ2-4 | TRBV4-1 | . | TGCGCCAGCAGCCTTCCTCCAAGGGGGGATCGGGAGAACATTCAGTACTTC | CASSLPPRGDRENIQYF
. | TRBJ1-1 | TRBV19 | . | TGTGCCAGTAGTCTAGCGGACAGTTTGAACACTGAAGCTTTCTTT | CASSLADSLNTEAFF
few | TRBJ2-7 | TRBV4-1 | . | TGCGCCAGCAGCCAAGTAGGTACGGTCGACGAGCAGTACTTC | CASSQVGTVDEQYF
few | TRBJ2-4 | TRBV30 | TRBD1 | TGTGCCTGGAGTGTGGGGACAGGAAACATTCAGTACTTC | CAWSVGTGNIQYF
. | TRBJ2-7 | TRBV2 | TRBD2 | TGTGCCAGCAGTGTGGGCGGGAGTATCTACGAGCAGTACTTC | CASSVGGSIYEQYF
few | TRBJ1-1 | TRBV6-5 | . | TGTGCCAGCAGTTACTCTGAAATCACGGGAGCTTTCTTT | CASSYSEITGAFF
few | TRBJ2-1 | TRBV4-2 | . | TGTGCCAGCAGCCAGGATACTAGCCTGACGATGGGGCAGTTCTTC | CASSQDTSLTMGQFF
. | TRBJ2-7 | TRBV6-5 | . | TGTGCCAGCAGTTACGGGGACTGGACAGGAAAGGGCGAGCAGTACTTC | CASSYGDWTGKGEQYF
few | TRBJ1-5 | TRBV28 | . | TGTGCCAGCAGTACCCTGGGTCAGCCCCAGCATTTT | CASSTLGQPQHF
. | TRBJ1-3 | TRBV5-4 | . | TGTGCCAGCAGCCCAAACATCCAGGCGCTCTCTGGAAACACCATATATTTT | CASSPNIQALSGNTIYF
few | TRBJ2-5 | TRBV7-3 | TRBD1 | TGTGCCAGCAGCCTAACGGACAGGGAAAAGACCCAGTACTTC | CASSLTDREKTQYF
. | TRBJ2-7 | TRBV18 | TRBD1 | TGTGCCAGCTCACGGACAGGGGCTGACGAGCAGTACTTC | CASSRTGADEQYF
few | TRBJ2-1 | TRBV30 | TRBD2 | TGTGCCTGGAGCCAAAACGTCCTAGCGGGAGACACATGGGGCTTTTACAATGAGCAGTTCTTC | CAWSQNVLAGDTWGFYNEQFF
few | TRBJ2-1 | TRBV7-9 | . | TGTGCCAGCAGCGGCCGAGCAGCTGAGCAGTTCTTC | CASSGRAAEQFF
few | TRBJ2-7 | TRBV6-5 | . | TGTGCCAGTAAGCGGGCGTGGGGGGCGAACTACGAGCAGTACTTC | CASKRAWGANYEQYF
. | TRBJ2-7 | TRBV6-6 | . | TGTGCCAGCAGTTACGTCGGGGGAATTCGCTCCTACGAGCAGTACTTC | CASSYVGGIRSYEQYF
many | TRBJ1-1 | TRBV7-9 | . | TGTGCCAGCAGCTTAGGTCCCACGGGACGGGCTTTCTTT | CASSLGPTGRAFF
. | TRBJ2-1 | TRBV6-5 | . | TGTGCCAGCAGTTACTCGATTGCGACAGACAATGAGCAGTTCTTC | CASSYSIATDNEQFF
. | TRBJ2-2 | TRBV19 | . | TGTGCCAGTAGTATCGATAGTTGGGGGCGCGGCACCGGGGAGCTGTTTTTT | CASSIDSWGRGTGELFF
few | TRBJ2-7 | TRBV5-4 | . | TGTGCCAGCAACAGGGACGATTACGAGCAGTACTTC | CASNRDDYEQYF
. | TRBJ2-1 | TRBV6-6 | TRBD1 | TGTGCCAGCACTCTTGGGACAGGGGGGATCAATGAGCAGTTCTTC | CASTLGTGGINEQFF
few | TRBJ1-1 | TRBV11-2 | . | TGTGCCAGCACCGCAATGGAGGACACTGAAGCTTTCTTT | CASTAMEDTEAFF
. | TRBJ2-7 | TRBV19 | . | TGTGCCAGTAGTCTCGCGTCCAGTACTACTACGGGGCAGTACTTC | CASSLASSTTTGQYF
. | TRBJ1-2 | TRBV2 | . | TGTGCCAGCAGTGATGCCTTTGGAACGTACTTC | CASSDAFGTYF
. | TRBJ2-7 | TRBV2 | . | TGTGCCAGCAACCAAGCGGAGAGGGCTAGCTTCGTGTACGAGCAGTACTTC | CASNQAERASFVYEQYF
few | TRBJ1-2 | TRBV5-1 | . | TGCGCCAGCAACATACAGGGTGGAAACTATGGCTACACCTTC | CASNIQGGNYGYTF
few | TRBJ1-1 | TRBV18 | . | TGTGCCAGCTCACCGGAAACAGGGCTCGACACTGAAGCTTTCTTT | CASSPETGLDTEAFF